The clone carrying this T cell receptor beta chain showed up many times. Documented time point: longitudinal time-point 1 (baseline). The unsorted libraries were made from 2 million PBMCs kept at -80 C. This entry belongs to a study of neurological immune-mediated disorders. The cDNA came from 5'RACE, which used 10-nucleotide random UMIs. TCRdb independently ran MiXCR on the 5' RACE reads; one entry per CDR3 protein. The table records about 71,000 distinct CDR3 sequences, about 10% of them present only once. This sequence was found in a man aged 25 to 40 in good health. The sequenced sample consisted of PBMCs.

CDR3 protein: CASKHGANTDTQYF. Written as DNA, the CDR3 is TGTGCCAGCAAGCATGGTGCCAACACAGATACGCAGTATTTT. The V call is TRBV14, the J call TRBJ2-3; D is uncertain. V shed 7 bases and J shed 2 bases, with 13 bases lying between them. CDR3 length: 14 amino acids. Looked up from germline, CDR1 is SGHDN and CDR2 is FVKESK.